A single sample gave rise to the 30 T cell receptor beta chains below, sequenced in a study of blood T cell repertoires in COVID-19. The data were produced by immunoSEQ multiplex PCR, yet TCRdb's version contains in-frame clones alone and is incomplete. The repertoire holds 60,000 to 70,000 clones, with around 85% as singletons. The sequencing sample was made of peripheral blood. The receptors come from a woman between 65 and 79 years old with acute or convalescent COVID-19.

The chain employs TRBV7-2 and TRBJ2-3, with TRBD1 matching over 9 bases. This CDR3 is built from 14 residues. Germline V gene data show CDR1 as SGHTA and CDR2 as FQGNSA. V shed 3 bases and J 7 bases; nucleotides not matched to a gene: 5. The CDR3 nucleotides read TGTGCCAGCAGCTTCTCCGGGACAGGGTATACGCAGTATTTT. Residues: CASSFSGTGYTQYF.

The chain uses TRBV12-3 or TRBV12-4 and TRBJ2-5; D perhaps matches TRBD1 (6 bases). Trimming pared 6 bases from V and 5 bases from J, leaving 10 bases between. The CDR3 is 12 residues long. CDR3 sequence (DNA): TGTGCCAGCAGGACAGGAAGGGAGACCCAGTACTTC. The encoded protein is CASRTGRETQYF.

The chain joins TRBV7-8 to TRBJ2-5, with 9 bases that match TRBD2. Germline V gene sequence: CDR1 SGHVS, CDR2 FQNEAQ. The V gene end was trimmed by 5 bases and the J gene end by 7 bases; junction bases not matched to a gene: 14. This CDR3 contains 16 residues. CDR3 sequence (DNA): TGTGCCAGCAGCCGACTAGCGGTAGTAGCCGTGGCGACCCAGTACTTC. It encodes CASSRLAVVAVATQYF.

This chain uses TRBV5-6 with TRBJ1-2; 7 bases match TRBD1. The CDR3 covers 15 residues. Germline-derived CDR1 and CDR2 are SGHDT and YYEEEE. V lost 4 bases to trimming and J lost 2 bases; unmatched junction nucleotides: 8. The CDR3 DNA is TGTGCCAGCAGCCATCTCCCGGGACAGAACTATGGCTACACCTTC. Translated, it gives CASSHLPGQNYGYTF. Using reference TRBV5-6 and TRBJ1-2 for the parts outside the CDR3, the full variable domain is DAGVTQSPTHLIKTRGQQVTLRCSPKSGHDTVSWYQQALGQGPQFIFQYYEEEERQRGNFPDRFSGHQFPNYSSELNVNALLLGDSALYLCASSHLPGQNYGYTFGSGTRLTVV.

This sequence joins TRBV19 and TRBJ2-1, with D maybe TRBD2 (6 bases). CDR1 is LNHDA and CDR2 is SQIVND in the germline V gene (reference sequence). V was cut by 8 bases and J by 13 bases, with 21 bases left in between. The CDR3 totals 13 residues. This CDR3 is CASGTLSLESQFF. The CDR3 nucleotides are TGTGCCAGTGGGACTCTATCTTTGGAGAGCCAGTTCTTC.

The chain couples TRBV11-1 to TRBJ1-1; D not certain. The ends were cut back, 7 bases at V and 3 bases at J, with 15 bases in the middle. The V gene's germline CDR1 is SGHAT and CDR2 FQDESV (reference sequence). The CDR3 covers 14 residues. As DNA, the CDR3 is TGTGCCAGCACCTCCAGTCTCTTGCACACTGAAGCTTTCTTT. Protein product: CASTSSLLHTEAFF.

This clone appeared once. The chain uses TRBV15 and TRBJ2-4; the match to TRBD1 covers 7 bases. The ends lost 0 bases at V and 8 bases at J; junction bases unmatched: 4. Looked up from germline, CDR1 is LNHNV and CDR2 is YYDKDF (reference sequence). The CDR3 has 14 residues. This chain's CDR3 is CATSRDNRGDIQYF. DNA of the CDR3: TGTGCCACCAGCAGAGATAACAGGGGCGACATTCAGTACTTC.

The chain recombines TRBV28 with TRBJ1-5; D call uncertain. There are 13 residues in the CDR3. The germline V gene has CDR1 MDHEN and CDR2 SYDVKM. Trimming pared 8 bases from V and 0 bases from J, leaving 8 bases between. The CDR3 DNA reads TGTGCCAGCGAGCTTTATAGCAATCAGCCCCAGCATTTT. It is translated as CASELYSNQPQHF.

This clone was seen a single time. The CDR3 nucleotides read TGTGCCAGCAGCTTAGCAGGACAGGGGGTGTCGGACTATGGCTACACCTTC. Translating it yields CASSLAGQGVSDYGYTF. This chain joins TRBV7-2 and TRBJ1-2; 10 bases are a match to TRBD1. The ends lost 0 bases at V and 3 bases at J; junction bases unmatched: 7. The CDR3 is 17 amino acids. Germline CDR1 is SGHTA and CDR2 is FQGNSA.

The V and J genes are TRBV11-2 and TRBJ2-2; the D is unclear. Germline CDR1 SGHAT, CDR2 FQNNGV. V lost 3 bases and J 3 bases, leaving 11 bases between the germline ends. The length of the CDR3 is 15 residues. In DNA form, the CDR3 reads TGTGCCAGCAGCTTCTCTGGGCTATACACCGGGGAGCTGTTTTTT. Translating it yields CASSFSGLYTGELFF.

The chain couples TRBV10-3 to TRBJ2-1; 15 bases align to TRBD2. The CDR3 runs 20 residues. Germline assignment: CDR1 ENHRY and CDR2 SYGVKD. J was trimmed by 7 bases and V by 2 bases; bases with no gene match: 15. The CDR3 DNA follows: TGTGCCATCAGTGAGCAGGGGACTAGCGGGGGGCCCTCCGGTAAGAATGAGCAGTTCTTC. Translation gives CAISEQGTSGGPSGKNEQFF.

The CDR3 DNA reads as TGTGCCAGCATCCAGAGGGCAATCTCGAACACTGAAGCTTTCTTT. Protein product: CASIQRAISNTEAFF. The rearrangement links TRBV6-6 to TRBJ1-1; D ambiguous. The CDR3 totals 15 residues. Germline CDR1 reads MNHNY; CDR2 reads SVGAGI (reference sequence). The germline V and J ends were trimmed by 7 bases and 1 base, with 16 bases remaining between them.

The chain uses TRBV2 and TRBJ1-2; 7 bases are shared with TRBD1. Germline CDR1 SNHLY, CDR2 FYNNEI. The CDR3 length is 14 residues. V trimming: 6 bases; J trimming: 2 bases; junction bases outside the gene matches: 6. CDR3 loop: CASRPATGNYGYTF. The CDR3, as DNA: TGTGCCAGCAGGCCTGCGACAGGGAACTATGGCTACACCTTC.

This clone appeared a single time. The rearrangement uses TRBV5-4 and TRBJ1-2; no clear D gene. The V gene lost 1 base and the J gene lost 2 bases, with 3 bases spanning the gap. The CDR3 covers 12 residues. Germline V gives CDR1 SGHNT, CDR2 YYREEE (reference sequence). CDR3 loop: CASSLTNYGYTF. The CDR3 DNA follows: TGTGCCAGCAGCTTGACAAACTATGGCTACACCTTC.

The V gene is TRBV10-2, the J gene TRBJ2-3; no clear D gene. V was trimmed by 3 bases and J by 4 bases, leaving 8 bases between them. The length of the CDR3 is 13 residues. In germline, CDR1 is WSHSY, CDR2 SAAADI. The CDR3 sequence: CASSDGSPDTQYF. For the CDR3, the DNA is TGCGCCAGCAGTGATGGTAGCCCAGATACGCAGTATTTT.

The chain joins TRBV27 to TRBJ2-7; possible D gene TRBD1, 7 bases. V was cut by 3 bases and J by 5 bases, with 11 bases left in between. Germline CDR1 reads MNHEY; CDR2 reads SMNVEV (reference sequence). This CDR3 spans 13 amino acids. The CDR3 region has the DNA TGTGCCAGCAGTTTCGCCAGGGGGGACGAGCAGTACTTC. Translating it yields CASSFARGDEQYF.

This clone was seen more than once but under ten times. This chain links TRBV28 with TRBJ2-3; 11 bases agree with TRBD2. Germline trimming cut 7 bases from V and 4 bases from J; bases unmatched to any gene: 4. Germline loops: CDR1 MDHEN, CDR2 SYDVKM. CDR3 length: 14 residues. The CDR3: CASNSGGASDTQYF. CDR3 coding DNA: TGTGCCAGCAATAGCGGGGGGGCCTCAGATACGCAGTATTTT.

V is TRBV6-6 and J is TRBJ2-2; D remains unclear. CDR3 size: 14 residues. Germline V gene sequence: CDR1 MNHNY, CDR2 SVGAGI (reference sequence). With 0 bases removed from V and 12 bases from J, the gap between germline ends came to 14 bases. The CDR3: CASSYSLLPEQLFF. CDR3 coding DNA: TGTGCCAGCAGTTACTCTTTGCTACCTGAGCAGCTGTTTTTT.

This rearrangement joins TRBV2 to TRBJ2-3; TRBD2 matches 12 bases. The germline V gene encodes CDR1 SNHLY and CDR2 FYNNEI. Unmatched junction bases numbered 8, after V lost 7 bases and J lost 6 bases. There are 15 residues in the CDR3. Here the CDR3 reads CASTPLAGGRDTQYF. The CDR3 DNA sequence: TGTGCCAGCACGCCCCTAGCGGGGGGGAGGGATACGCAGTATTTT. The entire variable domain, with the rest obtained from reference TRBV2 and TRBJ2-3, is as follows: EPEVTQTPSHQVTQMGQEVILRCVPISNHLYFYWYRQILGQKVEFLVSFYNNEISEKSEIFDDQFSVERPDGSNFTLKIRSTKLEDSAMYFCASTPLAGGRDTQYFGPGTRLTVL.

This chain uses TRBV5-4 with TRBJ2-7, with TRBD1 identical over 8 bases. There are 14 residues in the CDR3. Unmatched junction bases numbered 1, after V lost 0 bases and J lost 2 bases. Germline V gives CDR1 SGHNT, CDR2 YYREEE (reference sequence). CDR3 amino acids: CASSLVTGAYEQYF. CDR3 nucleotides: TGTGCCAGCAGCTTGGTGACAGGGGCCTACGAGCAGTACTTC.

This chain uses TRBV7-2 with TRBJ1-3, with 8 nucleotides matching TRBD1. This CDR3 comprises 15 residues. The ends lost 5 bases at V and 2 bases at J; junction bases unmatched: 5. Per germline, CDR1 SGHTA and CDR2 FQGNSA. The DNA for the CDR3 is TGTGCCAGCAGCATCAGGGGGCAAGCTGGAAACACCATATATTTT. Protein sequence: CASSIRGQAGNTIYF.

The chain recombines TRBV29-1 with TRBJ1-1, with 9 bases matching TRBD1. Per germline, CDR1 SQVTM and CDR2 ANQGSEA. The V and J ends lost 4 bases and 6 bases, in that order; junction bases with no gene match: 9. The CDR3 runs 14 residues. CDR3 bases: TGCAGCGTTGTAAACAGGGGGCTAGTTCCTGAAGCTTTCTTT. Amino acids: CSVVNRGLVPEAFF.

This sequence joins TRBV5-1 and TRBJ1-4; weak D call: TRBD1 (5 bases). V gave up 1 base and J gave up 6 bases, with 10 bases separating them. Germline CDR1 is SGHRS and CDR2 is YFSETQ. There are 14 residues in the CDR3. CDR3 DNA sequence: TGCGCCAGCAGCTTGAGTTCCAGGGATGAAAAACTGTTTTTT. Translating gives CASSLSSRDEKLFF.

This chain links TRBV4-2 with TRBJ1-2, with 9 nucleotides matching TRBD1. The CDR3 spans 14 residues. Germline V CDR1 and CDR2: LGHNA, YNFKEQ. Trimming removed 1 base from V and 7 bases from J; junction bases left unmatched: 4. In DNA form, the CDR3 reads TGTGCCAGCAGCCAAGTCCCGGGACAGGGTGGCTACACCTTC. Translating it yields CASSQVPGQGGYTF.

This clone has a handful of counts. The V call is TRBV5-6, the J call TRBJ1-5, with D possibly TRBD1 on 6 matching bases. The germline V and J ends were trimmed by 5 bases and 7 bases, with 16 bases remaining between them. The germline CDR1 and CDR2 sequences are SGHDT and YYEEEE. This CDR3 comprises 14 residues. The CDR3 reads CASSRGGAWQPQHF. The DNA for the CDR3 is TGTGCCAGCAGTAGGGGGGGCGCATGGCAGCCCCAGCATTTT.

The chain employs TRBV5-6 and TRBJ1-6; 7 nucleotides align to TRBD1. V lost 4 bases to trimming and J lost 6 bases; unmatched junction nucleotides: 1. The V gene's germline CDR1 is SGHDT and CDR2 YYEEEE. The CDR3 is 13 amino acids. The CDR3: CASSKGANSPLHF. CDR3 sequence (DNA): TGTGCCAGCAGCAAGGGGGCTAATTCACCCCTCCACTTT.

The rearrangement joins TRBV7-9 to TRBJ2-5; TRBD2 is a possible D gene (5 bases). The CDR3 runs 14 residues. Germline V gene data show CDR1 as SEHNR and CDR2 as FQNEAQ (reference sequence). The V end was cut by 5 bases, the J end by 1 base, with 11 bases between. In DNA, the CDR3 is TGTGCCAGCAGCCCTGTAGCGCCCCAAGAGACCCAGTACTTC. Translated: CASSPVAPQETQYF.

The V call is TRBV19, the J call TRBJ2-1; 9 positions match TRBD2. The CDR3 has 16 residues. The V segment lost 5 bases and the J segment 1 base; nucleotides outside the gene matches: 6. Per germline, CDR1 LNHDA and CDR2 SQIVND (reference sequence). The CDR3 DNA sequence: TGTGCCAGTAGTGACTATCTAGCGGGGTCCTACAATGAGCAGTTCTTC. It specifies CASSDYLAGSYNEQFF.

The CDR3 DNA is TGTGCCTGGACCTACGCCGGGGGGCGCACAGATACGCAGTATTTT. It encodes CAWTYAGGRTDTQYF. V usage is TRBV30 and J usage is TRBJ2-3; the D gene is possibly TRBD2 (7 bases). Trimming cost V 4 bases and J 1 base, with 15 bases left between them. Germline loops: CDR1 GTSNPN, CDR2 SVGIG (reference sequence). This CDR3 has 15 amino acids.

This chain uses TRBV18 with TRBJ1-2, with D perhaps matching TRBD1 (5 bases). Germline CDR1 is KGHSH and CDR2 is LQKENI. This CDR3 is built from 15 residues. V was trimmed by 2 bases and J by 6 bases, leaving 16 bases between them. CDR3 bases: TGTGCCAGCTCACCATCCACCCCTAGGGGAAATGGCTACACCTTC. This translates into CASSPSTPRGNGYTF.